This T cell receptor beta chain was sequenced during a study of T cells in Graves' hyperthyroidism and ophthalmopathy. Diagnoses rested on clinical symptoms, serum thyroxine and TRAb, thyroid ultrasound and orbital computed tomography. The authors took PBMCs from roughly 10 ml fresh peripheral blood. The V and J ends lost 5 bases and 0 bases respectively, with 17 bases between them. The germline V gene encodes CDR1 MDHEN and CDR2 SYDVKM. The CDR3 spans 16 residues. Template material for amplifying TCR beta CDR3 regions consisted of RNA transcripts. A first-round RT-PCR of the TCR CDR3 used the HTBI primer set. Each CDR3 protein is one row after TCRdb ran MiXCR on the multiplex PCR reads. The top ten clones hold over 7.5% of a sample with roughly 740,000 distinct CDR3 sequences, about 17% of them seen once. Ten or more counts support this clonotype.

J is TRBJ2-7 and V is TRBV28; D could derive from TRBD1 or TRBD2 (5 bases each). The TCR was taken from a man aged 18 to 30 with Graves' hyperthyroidism. Sequencing was done on a sample of blood. The CDR3 spells CASSQAGSFDSYEQYF. For the CDR3, the DNA is TGTGCCAGCAGTCAAGCAGGGAGCTTCGACTCCTACGAGCAGTACTTC.